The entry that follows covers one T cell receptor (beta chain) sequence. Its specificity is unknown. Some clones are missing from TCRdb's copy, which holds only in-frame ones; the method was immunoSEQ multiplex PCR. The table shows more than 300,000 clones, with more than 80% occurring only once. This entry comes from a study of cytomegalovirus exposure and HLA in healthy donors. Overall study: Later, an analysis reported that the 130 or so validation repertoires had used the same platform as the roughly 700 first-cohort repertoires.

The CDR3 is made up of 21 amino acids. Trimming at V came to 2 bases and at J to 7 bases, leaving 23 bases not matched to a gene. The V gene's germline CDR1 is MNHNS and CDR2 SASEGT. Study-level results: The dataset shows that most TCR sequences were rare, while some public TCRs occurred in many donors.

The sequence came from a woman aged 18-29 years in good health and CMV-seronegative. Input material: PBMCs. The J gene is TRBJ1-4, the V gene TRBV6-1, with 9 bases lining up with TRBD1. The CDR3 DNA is TGTGCCAGCAGTGAAAGGATACCACAGGGGGCGAGACCTAGGGAAACTGAAAAACTGTTTTTT. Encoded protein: CASSERIPQGARPRETEKLFF.